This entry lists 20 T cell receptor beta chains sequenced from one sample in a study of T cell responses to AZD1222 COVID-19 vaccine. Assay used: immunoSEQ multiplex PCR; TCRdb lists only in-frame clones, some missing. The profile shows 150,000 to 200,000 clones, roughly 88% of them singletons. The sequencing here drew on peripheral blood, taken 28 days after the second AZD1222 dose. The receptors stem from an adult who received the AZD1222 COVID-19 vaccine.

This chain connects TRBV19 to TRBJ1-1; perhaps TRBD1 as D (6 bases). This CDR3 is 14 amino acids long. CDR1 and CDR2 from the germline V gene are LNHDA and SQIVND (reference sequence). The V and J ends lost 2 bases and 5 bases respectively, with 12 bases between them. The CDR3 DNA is TGTGCCAGTAGTATACGAACAGGGTTGACTGAAGCTTTCTTT. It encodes CASSIRTGLTEAFF.

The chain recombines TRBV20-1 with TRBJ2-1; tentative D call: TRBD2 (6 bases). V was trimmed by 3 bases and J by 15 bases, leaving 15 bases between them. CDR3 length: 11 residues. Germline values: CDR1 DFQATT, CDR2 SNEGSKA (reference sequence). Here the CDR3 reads CSARAGSSGFF. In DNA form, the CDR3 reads TGCAGTGCTAGGGCGGGGTCTTCCGGGTTCTTC.

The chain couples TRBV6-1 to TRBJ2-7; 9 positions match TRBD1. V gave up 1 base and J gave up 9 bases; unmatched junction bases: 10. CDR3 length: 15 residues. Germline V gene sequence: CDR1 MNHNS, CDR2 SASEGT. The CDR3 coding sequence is TGTGCCAGCAGTGAAGGGGACAGGGCTAATAGGTGGCAGTACTTC. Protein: CASSEGDRANRWQYF.

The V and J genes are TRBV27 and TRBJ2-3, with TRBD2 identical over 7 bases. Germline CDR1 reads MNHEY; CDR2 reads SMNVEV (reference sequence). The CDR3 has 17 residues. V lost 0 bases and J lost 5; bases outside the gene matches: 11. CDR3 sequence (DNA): TGTGCCAGCAGTTTATCGGGCCTCTTCGGGGAGGGAGATACGCAGTATTTT. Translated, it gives CASSLSGLFGEGDTQYF.

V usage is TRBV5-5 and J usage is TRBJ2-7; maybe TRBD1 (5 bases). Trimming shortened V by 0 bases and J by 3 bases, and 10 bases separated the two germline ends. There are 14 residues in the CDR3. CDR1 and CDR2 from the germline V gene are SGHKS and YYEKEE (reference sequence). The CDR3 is CASSLGPGNYEQYF. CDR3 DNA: TGTGCCAGCAGCTTGGGCCCAGGGAACTACGAGCAGTACTTC.

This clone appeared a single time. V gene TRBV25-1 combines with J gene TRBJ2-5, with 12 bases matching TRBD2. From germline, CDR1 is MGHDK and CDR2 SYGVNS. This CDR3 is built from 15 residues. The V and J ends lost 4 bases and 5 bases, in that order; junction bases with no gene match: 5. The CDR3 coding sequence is TGTGCCAGCAGTGGGCTAGCGGGGGGGTCCGAGACCCAGTACTTC. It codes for CASSGLAGGSETQYF.

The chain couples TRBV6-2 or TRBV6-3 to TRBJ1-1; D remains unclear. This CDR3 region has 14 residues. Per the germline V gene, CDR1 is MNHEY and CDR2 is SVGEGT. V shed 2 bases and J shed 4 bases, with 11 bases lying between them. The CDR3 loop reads CASSYPLASTEAFF. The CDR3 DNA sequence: TGTGCCAGCAGTTACCCCTTAGCATCCACTGAAGCTTTCTTT.

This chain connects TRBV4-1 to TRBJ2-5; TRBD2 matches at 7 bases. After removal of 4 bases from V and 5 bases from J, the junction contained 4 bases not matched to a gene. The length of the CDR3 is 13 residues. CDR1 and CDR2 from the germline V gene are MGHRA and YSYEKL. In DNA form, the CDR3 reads TGCGCCAGCAGCCCGGGACTACCGGAGACCCAGTACTTC. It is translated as CASSPGLPETQYF.

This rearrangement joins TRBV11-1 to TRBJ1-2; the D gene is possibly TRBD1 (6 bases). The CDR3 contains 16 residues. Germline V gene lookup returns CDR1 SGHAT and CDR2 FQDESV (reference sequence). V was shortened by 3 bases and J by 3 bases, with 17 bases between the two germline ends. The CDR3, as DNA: TGTGCCAGCAGCTTGACCCCTGGGGGGCGCGACTATGGCTACACCTTC. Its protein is CASSLTPGGRDYGYTF.

CDR3 DNA sequence: TGTGCCAGCAGCCCCGGGCCGGGACAGGGGCTCAATGAGCAGTTCTTC. The encoded protein is CASSPGPGQGLNEQFF. This rearrangement joins TRBV7-9 to TRBJ2-1; 10 positions agree with TRBD1. The CDR3 consists of 16 residues. Germline-derived CDR1 and CDR2 are SEHNR and FQNEAQ (reference sequence). The J segment lost 6 bases and the V segment lost 5 bases, leaving 10 bases of the junction unmatched. The full variable domain, with the rest looked up from reference TRBV7-9 and TRBJ2-1, is DTGVSQNPRHKITKRGQNVTFRCDPISEHNRLYWYRQTLGQGPEFLTYFQNEAQLEKSRLLSDRFSAERPKGSFSTLEIQRTEQGDSAMYLCASSPGPGQGLNEQFFGPGTRLTVL.

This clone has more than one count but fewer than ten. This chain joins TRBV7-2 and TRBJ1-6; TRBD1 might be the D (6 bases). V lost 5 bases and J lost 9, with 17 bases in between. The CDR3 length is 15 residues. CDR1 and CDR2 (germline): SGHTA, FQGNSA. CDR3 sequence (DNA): TGTGCCAGCAGCCCCGCCGGGACATACCCTTCACCCCTCCACTTT. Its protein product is CASSPAGTYPSPLHF.

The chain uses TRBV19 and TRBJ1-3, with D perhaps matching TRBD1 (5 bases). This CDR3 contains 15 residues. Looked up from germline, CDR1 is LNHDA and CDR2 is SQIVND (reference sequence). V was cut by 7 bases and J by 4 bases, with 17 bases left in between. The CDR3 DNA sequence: TGTGCCAGTACCTCGATTGGGGGATCCGGAAACACCATATATTTT. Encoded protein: CASTSIGGSGNTIYF.

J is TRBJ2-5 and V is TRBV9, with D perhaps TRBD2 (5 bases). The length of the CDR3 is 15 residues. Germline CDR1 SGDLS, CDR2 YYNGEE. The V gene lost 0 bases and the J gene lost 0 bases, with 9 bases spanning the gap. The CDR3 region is CASSVGPGYQETQYF. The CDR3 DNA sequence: TGTGCCAGCAGCGTAGGGCCGGGGTACCAAGAGACCCAGTACTTC.

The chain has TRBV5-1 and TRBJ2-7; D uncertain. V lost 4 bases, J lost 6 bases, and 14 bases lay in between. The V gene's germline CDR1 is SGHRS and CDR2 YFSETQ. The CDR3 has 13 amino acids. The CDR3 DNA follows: TGCGCCAGCAGCGGGGAATTCCTCTCCGAGCAGTACTTC. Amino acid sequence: CASSGEFLSEQYF.

The CDR3: CASSTGHTEAFF. In DNA, the CDR3 is TGTGCCAGCAGTACAGGGCACACTGAAGCTTTCTTT. The gene calls are TRBV28 and TRBJ1-1; maybe TRBD1 (6 bases). Germline-derived CDR1 and CDR2 are MDHEN and SYDVKM. The germline V and J ends were trimmed by 5 bases and 3 bases, with 7 bases remaining between them. This CDR3 comprises 12 residues.

CDR3 bases: TGTGCCAGCAGTTACGACGGGGGGGCGACAGATACGCAGTATTTT. Its translation is CASSYDGGATDTQYF. This sequence joins TRBV27 and TRBJ2-3, with 8 positions matching TRBD2. The trim removed 4 bases at V and 3 bases at J, leaving 6 bases unmatched. CDR1 is MNHEY, CDR2 SMNVEV, per germline (reference sequence). There are 15 residues in the CDR3.

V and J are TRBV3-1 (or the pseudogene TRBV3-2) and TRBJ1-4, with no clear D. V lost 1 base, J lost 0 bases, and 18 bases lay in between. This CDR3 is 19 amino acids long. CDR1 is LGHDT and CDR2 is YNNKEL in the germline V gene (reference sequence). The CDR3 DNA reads TGTGCCAGCAGCCAAGTAATCAGCAGAAGCCGAGCAACTAATGAAAAACTGTTTTTT. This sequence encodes CASSQVISRSRATNEKLFF.

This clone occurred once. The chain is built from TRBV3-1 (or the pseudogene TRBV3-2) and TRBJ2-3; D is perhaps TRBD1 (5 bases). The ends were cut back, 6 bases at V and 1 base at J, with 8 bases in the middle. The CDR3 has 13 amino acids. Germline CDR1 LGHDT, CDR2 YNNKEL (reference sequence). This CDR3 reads CASRPRGTDTQYF. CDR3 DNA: TGTGCCAGCAGACCCAGGGGCACAGATACGCAGTATTTT.

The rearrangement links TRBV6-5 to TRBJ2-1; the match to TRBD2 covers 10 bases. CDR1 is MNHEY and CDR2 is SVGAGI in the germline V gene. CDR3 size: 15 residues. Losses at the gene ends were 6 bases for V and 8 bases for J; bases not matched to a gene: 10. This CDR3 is CASRVAGGPGDEQFF. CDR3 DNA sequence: TGTGCCAGCAGGGTAGCGGGGGGTCCTGGGGATGAGCAGTTCTTC.

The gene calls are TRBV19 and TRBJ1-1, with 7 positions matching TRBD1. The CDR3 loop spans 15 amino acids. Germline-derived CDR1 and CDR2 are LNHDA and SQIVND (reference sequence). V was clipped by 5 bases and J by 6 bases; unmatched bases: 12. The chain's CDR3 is CASSPSEGARAEAFF. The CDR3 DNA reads TGTGCCAGTAGTCCCTCCGAGGGGGCAAGGGCTGAAGCTTTCTTT.